Each of the 27 T cell receptor beta chains below was sequenced from the same sample in a study of T-cell reconstitution after alpha-beta-depleted transplantation in children. Unique molecular identifiers featured in how the TCRbeta library was prepared. TCRdb passed the PCR reads through MiXCR, listing each CDR3 protein once. This sample has 250,000 to 300,000 distinct CDR3 sequences; 10% occur once, and the top ten carry around 7.5%. Sequencing was performed on PBMCs, taken before TCRalphabeta/CD19-depleted stem cell transplant. These receptors came from a boy less than two years old with acute myeloid leukemia, due to receive a stem cell transplant.

V and J are TRBV20-1 and TRBJ2-4, with 12 bases identical to TRBD2. Germline-derived CDR1 and CDR2 are DFQATT and SNEGSKA (reference sequence). V shed 1 base and J 1 base; nucleotides not matched to a gene: 8. The CDR3 runs to 18 residues. CDR3 nucleotide sequence: TGCAGTGCTAGAGGTTCCCTAGCGGGAGGGCTCGCCAAAAACATTCAGTACTTC. Its protein product is CSARGSLAGGLAKNIQYF.

The table lists this clonotype with many counts. The chain joins TRBV7-2 to TRBJ2-3; a weak D match, TRBD1 (6 bases). Between the trimmed V and J ends, which lost 2 bases and 1 base, there was a span of 10 bases. Germline CDR1 SGHTA, CDR2 FQGNSA. The CDR3 has 15 residues. DNA of the CDR3: TGTGCCAGCAGCTTATCCGGACAGCGCACAGATACGCAGTATTTT. Translation: CASSLSGQRTDTQYF.

This clonotype occurred many times. The rearrangement uses TRBV5-1 and TRBJ2-6, with D uncertain. V was shortened by 0 bases and J by 0 bases, with 7 bases between the two germline ends. Germline CDR1 and CDR2: SGHRS and YFSETQ. The CDR3 covers 16 residues. The CDR3: CASSLGQLSGANVLTF. The CDR3 bases are TGCGCCAGCAGCTTGGGGCAACTCTCTGGGGCCAACGTCCTGACTTTC.

This chain joins TRBV9 and TRBJ1-5; 7 positions match TRBD1. After removal of 0 bases from V and 9 bases from J, the junction contained 6 bases not matched to a gene. CDR3 length: 14 amino acids. Germline CDR1 SGDLS, CDR2 YYNGEE. As DNA, the CDR3 is TGTGCCAGCAGCGTAGGGGACAGCCCGCGGCCCCAGCATTTT. As protein: CASSVGDSPRPQHF.

The chain is built from TRBV5-1 and TRBJ2-6; 7 positions agree with TRBD1. Germline CDR1 is SGHRS and CDR2 is YFSETQ. The trim removed 5 bases at V and 4 bases at J, leaving 9 bases unmatched. CDR3 length equals 16 residues. CDR3 sequence (DNA): TGCGCCAGCAGAACAGGGGATCGGTGGGGGGCCAACGTCCTGACTTTC. It is translated as CASRTGDRWGANVLTF.

This clonotype was observed at least ten times. This chain joins TRBV7-2 and TRBJ2-1, with 8 bases aligning to TRBD2. Germline V lookup: CDR1 SGHTA, CDR2 FQGNSA. The CDR3 length is 16 residues. V trimming: 5 bases; J trimming: 8 bases; junction bases outside the gene matches: 14. CDR3 amino acids: CASSDAAPGGNDEQFF. The CDR3 DNA sequence: TGTGCCAGCAGCGACGCTGCCCCGGGAGGGAATGATGAGCAGTTCTTC.

Ten or more counts support this clonotype. The CDR3 nucleotides read TGTGCCAGCAGTTTATTCTGGGTTGTGCAACCCCAGCATTTT. Protein: CASSLFWVVQPQHF. The rearrangement uses TRBV28 and TRBJ1-5, with D hard to call. CDR1 is MDHEN and CDR2 is SYDVKM in the germline V gene. This CDR3 region has 14 residues. V lost 1 base and J 10 bases, leaving 14 bases between the germline ends.

This clonotype was found a few times. The J gene is TRBJ2-7, the V gene TRBV4-3, with D unresolved. Between the trimmed V and J ends, which lost 6 bases and 2 bases, there was a span of 14 bases. The CDR3 extends over 14 amino acids. Germline V gives CDR1 LGHNA, CDR2 YSLEER. The DNA of the CDR3 is TGCGCCAGCAGTACCGACTTGGGGACCTACGAGCAGTACTTC. The encoded protein is CASSTDLGTYEQYF.

A note on this clonotype: It may be a read error: a sequence one base away is much more abundant. This chain connects TRBV3-1 to TRBJ2-4; 7 nucleotides agree with TRBD1. The CDR3 length is 12 residues. The germline V gene has CDR1 LGHDT and CDR2 YNNKEL (reference sequence). The CDR3 here is CANSQGEYIQYF. DNA for the CDR3: TGTGCCAACAGCCAGGGGGAATACATTCAGTACTTC.

This clonotype was seen many times. This chain joins TRBV30 and TRBJ1-5, with D tentatively TRBD1 (6 bases). This CDR3 is built from 14 residues. Germline CDR1 GTSNPN, CDR2 SVGIG (reference sequence). Trimming shortened V by 1 base and J by 2 bases, and 9 bases separated the two germline ends. The DNA of the CDR3 is TGTGCCTGGAGTGAGGGGGGGGGCAATCAGCCCCAGCATTTT. This gives the protein CAWSEGGGNQPQHF.

This clonotype was counted a few times. The genes are TRBV12-3 or TRBV12-4 and TRBJ1-5; D gene uncertain. The CDR3 has 15 residues. Deletions cut 5 bases from V and 5 bases from J, with 16 bases between. The chain's CDR3 is CASSPSARGYQPQHF. CDR3 nucleotides: TGTGCCAGCAGTCCTTCGGCCAGAGGGTATCAGCCCCAGCATTTT.

This clonotype was observed at least ten times. The chain joins TRBV5-1 to TRBJ2-3; D not resolved. Germline V gives CDR1 SGHRS, CDR2 YFSETQ. Trimming took 0 bases from V and 2 from J, leaving 7 bases between them. There are 14 residues in the CDR3. The CDR3 protein is CASSLEITTDTQYF. The CDR3 region has the DNA TGCGCCAGCAGCTTGGAGATTACCACAGATACGCAGTATTTT. Variable domain in full (rest from reference TRBV5-1 and TRBJ2-3): KAGVTQTPRYLIKTRGQQVTLSCSPISGHRSVSWYQQTPGQGLQFLFEYFSETQRNKGNFPGRFSGRQFSNSRSEMNVSTLELGDSALYLCASSLEITTDTQYFGPGTRLTVL.

Many counts were recorded for this clonotype. The rearrangement joins TRBV28 to TRBJ2-7; 10 nucleotides match TRBD2. CDR1 MDHEN and CDR2 SYDVKM come from the germline V gene. The ends lost 5 bases at V and 3 bases at J; junction bases unmatched: 7. This CDR3 contains 15 residues. The CDR3, as DNA: TGTGCCAGCAGTCATGGGACTAGCGAGATCTACGAGCAGTACTTC. Protein sequence: CASSHGTSEIYEQYF.

This clonotype was recorded a few times. V usage is TRBV24-1 and J usage is TRBJ1-1; D remains ambiguous. This CDR3 contains 16 residues. Trimming stripped 2 bases from V and 3 bases from J, with 15 bases between. Germline CDR1 KGHDR, CDR2 SFDVKD. In DNA form, the CDR3 reads TGTGCCACCAGTGATTCTGGCCGTGGGGTGGACACTGAAGCTTTCTTT. It specifies CATSDSGRGVDTEAFF.

The chain links TRBV15 to TRBJ2-3, with TRBD2 matching over 9 bases. V lost 6 bases, J lost 2 bases, and 9 bases stayed unmatched. The CDR3 covers 16 residues. Germline CDR1 and CDR2: LNHNV and YYDKDF (reference sequence). CDR3 residues: CATRIGTSSYTDTQYF. The CDR3 region has the DNA TGTGCCACCAGAATTGGGACTAGCTCTTACACAGATACGCAGTATTTT.

This clonotype has a count of ten or more. This rearrangement joins TRBV7-9 to TRBJ1-6; perhaps TRBD1 as D (5 bases). The CDR3 length is 14 residues. Trimming took off 3 bases at V and 7 bases at J, with 10 bases between the two ends. Germline loops: CDR1 SEHNR, CDR2 FQNEAQ (reference sequence). In DNA form, the CDR3 reads TGTGCCAGCAGCTTTAAGGGGTGGAATTCACCCCTCCACTTT. Its protein product is CASSFKGWNSPLHF.

This clonotype was found many times. The V and J genes are TRBV29-1 and TRBJ1-2; 10 positions match TRBD1. CDR1 SQVTM and CDR2 ANQGSEA come from the germline V gene. The CDR3 has 15 residues. The V and J ends lost 1 base and 2 bases, in that order; junction bases with no gene match: 4. The CDR3 sequence is CSVEVMDRGNYGYTF. CDR3 bases: TGCAGCGTTGAAGTTATGGACAGGGGGAACTATGGCTACACCTTC.

In its sample, this clonotype was seen a few times. This chain connects TRBV7-2 to TRBJ2-3; 7 bases match TRBD2. The J segment lost 4 bases and the V segment lost 2 bases, leaving 6 bases of the junction unmatched. This CDR3 contains 15 residues. Germline values: CDR1 SGHTA, CDR2 FQGNSA. CDR3 nucleotides: TGTGCCAGCAGCTTAATACGACTAGCCCCAGATACGCAGTATTTT. Its protein product is CASSLIRLAPDTQYF. The complete variable domain, with remaining parts taken from reference TRBV7-2 and TRBJ2-3, reads GAGVSQSPSNKVTEKGKDVELRCDPISGHTALYWYRQSLGQGLEFLIYFQGNSAPDKSGLPSDRFSAERTGGSVSTLTIQRTQQEDSAVYLCASSLIRLAPDTQYFGPGTRLTVL.

Ten or more counts support this clonotype. This rearrangement joins TRBV14 to TRBJ2-1; TRBD2 might be the D (6 bases). V was pared by 2 bases and J by 3 bases, with 14 bases between. The CDR3 is made up of 16 amino acids. CDR1 is SGHDN, CDR2 FVKESK, per germline. The CDR3 reads CASSQSSGNHYNEQFF. The DNA for the CDR3 is TGTGCCAGCAGCCAAAGTAGCGGAAACCACTACAATGAGCAGTTCTTC.

This clonotype was counted ten times or more. The rearrangement joins TRBV11-2 to TRBJ2-5, with 8 bases aligning to TRBD2. The J segment lost 1 base and the V segment lost 5 bases, leaving 6 bases of the junction unmatched. Germline values: CDR1 SGHAT, CDR2 FQNNGV. The CDR3 is 15 residues long. DNA for the CDR3: TGTGCCAGCAGCCTTTTTAGCGGGGCCCAAGAGACCCAGTACTTC. Protein product: CASSLFSGAQETQYF.

The chain uses TRBV2 and TRBJ2-2; 16 bases match TRBD2. This CDR3 is 18 amino acids long. V lost 8 bases and J lost 4; bases outside the gene matches: 10. Germline V gives CDR1 SNHLY, CDR2 FYNNEI. CDR3 DNA: TGTGCCAGCTGGTCGGGACTAGCGGGAGGGCCAGGCACCGGGGAGCTGTTTTTT. Translated, it gives CASWSGLAGGPGTGELFF.

The rearrangement links TRBV10-2 to TRBJ2-7; D uncertain. In germline, CDR1 is WSHSY, CDR2 SAAADI. CDR3 length equals 11 residues. Trimming pared 6 bases from V and 6 bases from J, leaving 9 bases between. The chain's CDR3 is CASRGPREQYF. CDR3 nucleotides: TGCGCCAGCAGGGGCCCCCGCGAGCAGTACTTC.

This clonotype was observed at least ten times. The J gene is TRBJ2-2, the V gene TRBV5-1, with TRBD1 matching 9 bases. CDR1 is SGHRS, CDR2 YFSETQ, per germline. The CDR3 totals 16 residues. Trimming took 4 bases from V and 7 from J; bases not matched to a gene: 11. CDR3 loop: CASSPRDRVRRGELFF. The CDR3 nucleotides are TGCGCCAGCAGCCCCCGGGACAGGGTACGACGCGGGGAGCTGTTTTTT.

CDR3 protein: CASKEQGKNLEAYEQYF. In DNA form, the CDR3 reads TGTGCCAGCAAAGAGCAGGGAAAAAATTTAGAAGCCTACGAGCAGTACTTC. The chain is built from TRBV13 and TRBJ2-7; D may be TRBD1 (5 bases). Germline CDR1 is PRHDT and CDR2 is FYEKMQ (reference sequence). There are 17 residues in the CDR3. V was pared by 7 bases and J by 2 bases, with 24 bases between.

This clonotype was detected ten times or more. The V and J genes are TRBV2 and TRBJ1-3; unclear D gene. CDR3 length equals 13 residues. The germline V and J ends were trimmed by 4 bases and 0 bases, with 4 bases remaining between them. CDR1 SNHLY and CDR2 FYNNEI come from the germline V gene. The CDR3 reads CASSGDSGNTIYF. CDR3 DNA: TGTGCCAGCAGTGGGGACTCTGGAAACACCATATATTTT.

The chain joins TRBV6-2 or TRBV6-3 to TRBJ2-1; 12 nucleotides align to TRBD2. The CDR3 is 19 amino acids. The germline V gene encodes CDR1 MNHEY and CDR2 SVGEGT. The V and J ends lost 2 bases and 8 bases, in that order; junction bases with no gene match: 16. As DNA, the CDR3 is TGTGCCAGCAGTTACAATCCCTTGCCTAGCGGGAGGGCGGTCTATGAGCAGTTCTTC. Its translation: CASSYNPLPSGRAVYEQFF.

This chain uses TRBV28 with TRBJ1-3; D not resolved. Germline CDR1 is MDHEN and CDR2 is SYDVKM. V lost 11 bases, J lost 5 bases, and 19 bases lay in between. This CDR3 is built from 14 residues. The CDR3 sequence is CAVTSHNTRNTIYF. The CDR3 DNA is TGTGCCGTCACCTCTCACAACACGAGAAACACCATATATTTT. Complete variable domain (other parts from reference TRBV28 and TRBJ1-3): DVKVTQSSRYLVKRTGEKVFLECVQDMDHENMFWYRQDPGLGLRLIYFSYDVKMKEKGDIPEGYSVSREKKERFSLILESASTNQTSMYLCAVTSHNTRNTIYFGEGSWLTVV.